Reported below is one T cell receptor (beta chain). Only one base separates this from a far larger clonotype, so it likely reflects a read error. The protocol was immunoSEQ multiplex PCR, while the TCRdb copy is restricted to in-frame clones and leaves out a portion. Here the sample spans 450,000 to 500,000 clones, roughly 80% being singletons. The donors, all of them Caucasian adults, lived in Nashville, Tennessee. Germline loops: CDR1 SGHDN, CDR2 FVKESK. The CDR3 has 15 residues. This record belongs to a study of shared clonotypes between healthy human individuals. The chain has TRBV14 and TRBJ2-7; D ambiguous. Sequencing used PBMCs. This receptor was taken from a woman in her thirties or forties in good health. Some clones in this sample may be carry-over from other donors' samples. The CDR3 coding sequence is TGTGCCAGCAGCCAAGATCGCGCCAGCTCCTACGAGCAGTGCTTC. It specifies CASSQDRASSYEQCF.